The entry below gives a single T cell receptor beta chain sequence along with its context. The data originate from a study of T cell responses to AZD1222 COVID-19 vaccine. The CDR3 extends over 14 amino acids. The ends lost 6 bases at V and 5 bases at J; junction bases unmatched: 7. In germline, CDR1 is MNHEY, CDR2 SVGAGI. Method: immunoSEQ multiplex PCR; TCRdb's copy keeps in-frame clones and lacks some. The sample contains 98,000 or so clones, about 89% of which appear only once. This specimen consisted of peripheral blood, obtained on day 0 of AZD1222 vaccination. The clonotype originates from an adult in good health. V is TRBV6-5 and J is TRBJ2-7, with 10 bases fitting TRBD1. The CDR3 DNA is TGTGCCAGCAGGGGACAGGGGTCCGATAACGAGCAGTACTTC. This translates into CASRGQGSDNEQYF.